This TCR beta chain is from a study of shared clonotypes between healthy human individuals. Findings and caveats of the study: Among donors, sharing of clonotypes was expected to be affected by sequencing depth. Blood was the only sampled material, and tissue repertoires likely differ. Generally, estimated richness proved larger in naive subsets than it did in memory subsets.

The data were produced by immunoSEQ multiplex PCR, yet TCRdb's version contains in-frame clones alone and is incomplete. The repertoire includes about 2.3 million clones, just under 95% of them detected once, and 0.37% sits in the top ten. This CDR3 comprises 14 residues. V lost 4 bases and J 0 bases, leaving 7 bases between the germline ends. The germline gives CDR1 MNHEY, CDR2 SMNVEV (reference sequence). A note on this clone: The antigen is not known.

This clonotype was obtained from a man younger than 30 in good health. Some clones in this sample may be carry-over from other donors' samples. The material sequenced was naive CD4+ T cells from PBMCs. The subset here: CD45RA+ positively selected. This chain uses TRBV27 with TRBJ1-3; D not certain. In nucleotides, the CDR3 is TGTGCCAGCAGTTCGGCGAGCTCTGGAAACACCATATATTTT. Translating gives CASSSASSGNTIYF.